This section outlines one T cell receptor beta chain sequence together with its context. The data were obtained in a study of blood T cell repertoires in COVID-19. Only in-frame clones appear in the TCRdb table, and some are missing; sequencing was by immunoSEQ multiplex PCR. The repertoire has approximately 300,000 clones, about nine tenths of them found once; the top ten carry roughly a tenth. In assigning cohorts, the study relied on participant-reported clinical history. This CDR3 is built from 18 residues. The trim removed 1 base at V and 7 bases at J, leaving 6 bases unmatched. Looked up from germline, CDR1 is LGHDT and CDR2 is YNNKEL (reference sequence).

This receptor was obtained from a woman between 18 and 29 years old who had recovered from COVID-19. The genes are TRBV3-1 (or the pseudogene TRBV3-2) and TRBJ2-2, with 16 bases identical to TRBD2. Input material: PBMCs or T cells enriched from blood (not recorded which). The chain's CDR3 is CASSQAPGLAGGIGELFF. The CDR3 DNA reads as TGTGCCAGCAGCCAAGCACCGGGACTAGCGGGAGGGATCGGGGAGCTGTTTTTT.